A selection of T cell receptor beta chains follows, all from one sample in a study of cytomegalovirus exposure and HLA in healthy donors. Produced via immunoSEQ multiplex PCR; TCRdb's table is partial and in-frame only. This sample has about 98,000 clones; about 81% occur once, and the top ten carry approximately 1.3%. Sequenced material: PBMCs. The receptor source for this set is a man aged 35-49 years in good health and CMV-seronegative. CDR3s include the opening cysteine and the closing phenylalanine or tryptophan. The D gene is left open where the match is weak. Some rows have no size entry. The others give once, few or many, or a class for an expanded clone.

V	J	size	D	DNA	CDR3
TRBV7-2	TRBJ2-7	few	.	TGTGCCAGCAGCATCCGGGCGGGGAAAGTGCAGTACTTC	CASSIRAGKVQYF
TRBV29-1	TRBJ1-2	.	TRBD1	TGCAGCGTGGAGGATCCGACAGGGGTGGAGGGTGGCTACACCTTC	CSVEDPTGVEGGYTF
TRBV19	TRBJ1-2	.	.	TGTGCCAGTAGAGACAGGATCTATGGCTACACCTTC	CASRDRIYGYTF
TRBV11-2	TRBJ1-5	once	.	TGTGCCAGCAGCTGGGACACTAGCAATCAGCCCCAGCATTTT	CASSWDTSNQPQHF
TRBV7-3	TRBJ2-2	.	.	TGTGCCAGCAGCCCCAGGGTATTAAGCGGGGAGCTGTTTTTT	CASSPRVLSGELFF
TRBV10-2	TRBJ2-5	.	TRBD2	TGCGCCACCTCGACTAGCGGGGAGACCCAGTACTTC	CATSTSGETQYF
TRBV5-8	TRBJ2-5	.	.	TGTGCCAGCAGCCGCCCGAGGGCCCAGTACTTC	CASSRPRAQYF
TRBV5-4	TRBJ2-3	.	.	TGTGCCAGCAGCTTGGCTGGGGCCCGCACAGATACGCAGTATTTT	CASSLAGARTDTQYF
TRBV4-2	TRBJ2-5	.	.	TGTGCCAGCAGCCAACAGGGCCAAGAGACCCAGTACTTC	CASSQQGQETQYF
TRBV18	TRBJ2-7	once	.	TGTGCCAGCTCGCCGACAGTCTACGAGCAGTACTTC	CASSPTVYEQYF
TRBV9	TRBJ1-4	few	.	TGTGCCAGCCAGGCCAACTGGGGCGAAAAACTGTTTTTT	CASQANWGEKLFF
TRBV6-5	TRBJ2-7	once	.	TGTGCCAGCAAGTTGGACTTCTCCTCCTACGAGCAGTACTTC	CASKLDFSSYEQYF
TRBV28	TRBJ1-5	once	.	TGTGCCAGCAGTTTCGTACGACGGGGTAATCAGCCCCAGCATTTT	CASSFVRRGNQPQHF
TRBV4-1	TRBJ2-3	once	.	TGCGCCAGCAGCCAAGAAATTAGCCGGGCAGATACGCAGTATTTT	CASSQEISRADTQYF
TRBV5-1	TRBJ1-5	once	.	TGCGCCAGCAGCTTGGAAGGGGTAGGACAGCCCCAGCATTTT	CASSLEGVGQPQHF
TRBV29-1	TRBJ2-2	.	TRBD2	TGCAGCGCTGAATTTTTAGCGGGGGGGCCCGGGGAGCTGTTTTTT	CSAEFLAGGPGELFF
TRBV18	TRBJ1-1	once	.	TGTGCCAGCTCACCCTCTTCTGCGCACACTGAAGCTTTCTTT	CASSPSSAHTEAFF
TRBV15	TRBJ1-5	.	.	TGTGCCACCAGCAGAGATCGGGCAGGGAATCAGCCCCAGCATTTT	CATSRDRAGNQPQHF
TRBV10-1	TRBJ2-7	.	.	TGCGCCAGCAGTGAGAGCATGGGCGAGCAGTACTTC	CASSESMGEQYF
TRBV27	TRBJ1-2	.	.	TGTGCCAGCAGTCTCAGGGGTTTCGTCTATGGCTACACCTTC	CASSLRGFVYGYTF
TRBV2	TRBJ1-1	.	TRBD1	TGTGCCAGCAGGGGTGACAGGGGGCCAGGTACTGAAGCTTTCTTT	CASRGDRGPGTEAFF
TRBV5-1	TRBJ2-3	.	.	TGCGCCAGCAGCTTGGATGGGACTAGCACAGATACGCAGTATTTT	CASSLDGTSTDTQYF
TRBV5-1	TRBJ2-7	.	TRBD1	TGCGCCAGCAGCGAGGGACAGGGCGGGACCGAGCAGTACTTC	CASSEGQGGTEQYF
TRBV19	TRBJ2-7	.	.	TGTGCCAGTAGTACATGGCATGCCACGGGTATCTACGAGCAGTACTTC	CASSTWHATGIYEQYF
TRBV5-6	TRBJ2-7	.	.	TGTGCCAGCAGCTACCTCGACAGTCCCTACGAGCAGTACTTC	CASSYLDSPYEQYF
TRBV19	TRBJ2-7	.	.	TGTGCCAGTAGGGAGACGGATAGCTCCTACGAGCAGTACTTC	CASRETDSSYEQYF
TRBV6-1	TRBJ2-7	.	TRBD1	TGTGCCAGCAGTGTCAGGACAGGAATAATTTACGAGCAGTACTTC	CASSVRTGIIYEQYF
TRBV7-9	TRBJ1-4	few	.	TGTGCCAGCAGCTTCCCGACTGTTGCAACTAATGAAAAACTGTTTTTT	CASSFPTVATNEKLFF
TRBV5-6	TRBJ2-3	.	.	TGTGCCAGCAGCCGGCGGCGGGACTGGAGTATGACAGATACGCAGTATTTT	CASSRRRDWSMTDTQYF